The 10 T cell receptor beta chains below were found in one sample sequenced in a study of regulatory T cells in long-lasting Graves disease. To make TCR beta libraries, researchers used iRepertoire HTBI primers and Arm-PCR of CDR3 regions. TCRdb processed the multiplex PCR reads anew with MiXCR; each CDR3 protein has one entry. The data contain 390,000 or so distinct CDR3 sequences, 12% of them seen just once; the ten biggest clones take up over 15%. Time point of the sample: newly diagnosed GD, antithyroid drugs for less than 3 months. Following extraction of RNA from PBMCs, that RNA was used to make the TCR library. The same data also contributed to another study, on T cells in Graves' hyperthyroidism and ophthalmopathy.

The source was peripheral blood mononuclear cells (PBMCs), collected at new diagnosis, from a patient treated with antithyroid drugs. Receptor source: a woman under 30 with Graves disease.

This clonotype was detected many times. This chain links TRBV2 with TRBJ2-3; D call uncertain. This CDR3 spans 10 amino acids. Trimming pared 2 bases from V and 10 bases from J, leaving 4 bases between. The germline V gene has CDR1 SNHLY and CDR2 FYNNEI. The CDR3 nucleotides read TGTGCCAGCAGTGAATCCGCGCAGTATTTT. Translated: CASSESAQYF.

This clonotype was seen just once. It may be a read error: a sequence one base away is much more abundant. This chain connects TRBV6-2 or TRBV6-3 to TRBJ1-4; no firm D call. The V end was cut by 6 bases, the J end by 8 bases, with 13 bases between. The length of the CDR3 is 13 residues. The V gene's germline CDR1 is MNHEY and CDR2 SVGEGT. CDR3 in DNA: TGTGCCAGCAGGGGCAGACCTCTAGAAAAACTGTTTTTT. Translated, it gives CASRGRPLEKLFF.

In its sample, this clonotype was seen many times. V gene TRBV11-2 combines with J gene TRBJ1-1, with D hard to call. Germline-derived CDR1 and CDR2 are SGHAT and FQNNGV. This CDR3 is 13 amino acids long. V was clipped by 7 bases and J by 2 bases, with 11 bases between them. CDR3: CASNPRGNTEAFF. CDR3 sequence (DNA): TGTGCCAGCAACCCACGGGGAAACACTGAAGCTTTCTTT.

This clonotype appeared many times. The chain carries TRBV6-2 or TRBV6-3 and TRBJ2-7; D might be TRBD1 (6 bases). The CDR3 spans 14 residues. CDR1 and CDR2 from the germline V gene are MNHEY and SVGEGT. Trimming removed 4 bases at V and 0 bases at J, with 10 bases between. The chain's CDR3 is CASSSRGYSYEQYV. The CDR3 DNA sequence: TGTGCCAGCAGTTCAAGGGGGTACTCCTACGAGCAGTACGTC.

The chain has TRBV12-3 or TRBV12-4 and TRBJ1-4; D possibly corresponds to TRBD1 (5 bases). This CDR3 has 12 amino acids. The V gene lost 6 bases and the J gene lost 11 bases, with 13 bases spanning the gap. The chain's CDR3 is CASSSGAGKLFF. The CDR3 nucleotides read TGTGCCAGCAGCTCCGGGGCGGGGAAACTGTTTTTT.

The chain has TRBV4-2 and TRBJ2-7, with TRBD2 identical over 7 bases. Losses at the gene ends were 4 bases for V and 2 bases for J; bases not matched to a gene: 8. Germline V lookup: CDR1 LGHNA, CDR2 YNFKEQ. The CDR3 covers 15 residues. The CDR3 reads CASSRREGSTYEQYF. The DNA of the CDR3 is TGTGCCAGCAGCCGCAGGGAGGGGTCGACCTACGAGCAGTACTTC.

As to this clonotype: The junction departs from germline at one end; a sequencing error may be responsible. The rearrangement links TRBV30 to TRBJ1-5; no clear D gene. CDR1 GTSNPN and CDR2 SVGIG come from the germline V gene (reference sequence). The length of the CDR3 is 14 residues. The CDR3 loop is CAWSAVGINRPQHF. The CDR3, as DNA: TGTGCCTGGAGCGCCGTGGGAATCAATCGGCCCCAGCATTTT.

The CDR3 is CASSPTGTLEQFF. In DNA form, the CDR3 reads TGCGCCAGCAGCCCGACCGGGACTTTGGAGCAGTTCTTC. V usage is TRBV5-1 and J usage is TRBJ2-1, with D perhaps matching TRBD2 (6 bases). In germline, CDR1 is SGHRS, CDR2 YFSETQ. V lost 4 bases and J 10 bases, leaving 15 bases between the germline ends. The CDR3 extends over 13 amino acids.

There are many counts of this clonotype. This sequence joins TRBV28 and TRBJ1-2, with D tentatively TRBD1 (6 bases). Germline V lookup: CDR1 MDHEN, CDR2 SYDVKM. The V and J ends lost 8 bases and 0 bases respectively, with 13 bases between them. There are 14 residues in the CDR3. The CDR3 nucleotides read TGTGCCAGCCTCCGGGGGGCTTCTAACTATGGCTACACCTTC. As protein: CASLRGASNYGYTF.

This clonotype was detected many times. CDR3 region: CAWSEARSTDTQYF. CDR3 DNA sequence: TGTGCCTGGAGTGAGGCCAGATCTACGGATACGCAGTATTTT. The V and J genes are TRBV30 and TRBJ2-3; D unresolved. The CDR3 is made up of 14 amino acids. Germline assignment: CDR1 GTSNPN and CDR2 SVGIG (reference sequence). V was trimmed by 1 base and J by 6 bases, leaving 14 bases between them.